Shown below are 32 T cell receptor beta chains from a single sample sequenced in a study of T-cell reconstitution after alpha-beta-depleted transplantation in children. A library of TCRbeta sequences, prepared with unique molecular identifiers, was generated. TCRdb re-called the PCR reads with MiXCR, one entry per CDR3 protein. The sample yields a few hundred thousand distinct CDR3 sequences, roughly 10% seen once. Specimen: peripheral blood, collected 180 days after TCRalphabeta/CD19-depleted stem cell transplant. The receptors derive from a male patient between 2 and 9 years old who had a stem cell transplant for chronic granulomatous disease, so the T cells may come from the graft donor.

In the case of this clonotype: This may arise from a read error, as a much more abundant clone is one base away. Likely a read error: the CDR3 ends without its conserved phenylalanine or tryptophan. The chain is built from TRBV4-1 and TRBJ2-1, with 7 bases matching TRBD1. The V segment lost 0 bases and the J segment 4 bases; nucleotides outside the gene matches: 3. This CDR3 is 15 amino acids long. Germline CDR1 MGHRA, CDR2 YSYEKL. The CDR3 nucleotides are TGCGCCAGCAGCCAAGAGGACAGGACGTACAATGAGCAGTTCCTC. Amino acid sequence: CASSQEDRTYNEQFL.

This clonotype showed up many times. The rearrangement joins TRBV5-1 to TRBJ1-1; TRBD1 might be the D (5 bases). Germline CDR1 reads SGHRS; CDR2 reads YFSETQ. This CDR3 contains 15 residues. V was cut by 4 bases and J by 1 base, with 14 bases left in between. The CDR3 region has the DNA TGCGCCAGCAGCCCTAGGTGGGGGGGGAACACTGAAGCTTTCTTT. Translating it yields CASSPRWGGNTEAFF.

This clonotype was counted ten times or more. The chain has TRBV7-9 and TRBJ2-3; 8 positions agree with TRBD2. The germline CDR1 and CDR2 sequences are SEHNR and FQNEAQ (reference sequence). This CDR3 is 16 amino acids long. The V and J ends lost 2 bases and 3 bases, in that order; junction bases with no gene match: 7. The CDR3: CASSLLAPGGTDTQYF. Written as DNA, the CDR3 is TGTGCCAGCAGCTTACTAGCCCCGGGAGGGACAGATACGCAGTATTTT.

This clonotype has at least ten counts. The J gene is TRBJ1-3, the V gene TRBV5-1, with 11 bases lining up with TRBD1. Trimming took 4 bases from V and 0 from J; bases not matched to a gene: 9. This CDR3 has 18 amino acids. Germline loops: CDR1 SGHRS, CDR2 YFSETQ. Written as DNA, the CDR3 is TGCGCCAGCAGCCCCGGACAGGGGGCTTATCTCTCTGGAAACACCATATATTTT. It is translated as CASSPGQGAYLSGNTIYF.

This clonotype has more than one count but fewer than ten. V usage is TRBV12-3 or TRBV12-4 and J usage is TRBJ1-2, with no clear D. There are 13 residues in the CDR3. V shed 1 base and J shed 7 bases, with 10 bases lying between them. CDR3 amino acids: CASSLGQMGGYTF. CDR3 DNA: TGTGCCAGCAGTTTAGGGCAGATGGGTGGCTACACCTTC.

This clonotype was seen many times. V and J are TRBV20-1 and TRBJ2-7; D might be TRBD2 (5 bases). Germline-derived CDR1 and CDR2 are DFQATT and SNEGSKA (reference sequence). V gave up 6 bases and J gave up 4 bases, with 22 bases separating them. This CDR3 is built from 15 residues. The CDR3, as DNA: TGCAGTGCGCCTTGGGGTCGAGGGCCCCCGTACGAGCAGTACTTC. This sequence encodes CSAPWGRGPPYEQYF.

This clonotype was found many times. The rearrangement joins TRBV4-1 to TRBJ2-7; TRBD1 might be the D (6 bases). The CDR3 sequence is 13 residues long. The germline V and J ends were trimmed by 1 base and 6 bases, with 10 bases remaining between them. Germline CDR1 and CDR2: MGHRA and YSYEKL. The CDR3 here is CASSQASGAEQYF. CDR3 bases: TGCGCCAGCAGCCAAGCTTCAGGGGCCGAGCAGTACTTC.

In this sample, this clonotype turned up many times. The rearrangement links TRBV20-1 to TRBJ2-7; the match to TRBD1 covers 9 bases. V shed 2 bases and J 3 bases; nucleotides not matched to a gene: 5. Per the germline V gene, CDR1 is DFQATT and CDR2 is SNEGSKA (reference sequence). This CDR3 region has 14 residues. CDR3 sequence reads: CSARRQGDLYEQYF. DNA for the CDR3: TGCAGTGCTAGAAGACAGGGGGATCTCTACGAGCAGTACTTC.

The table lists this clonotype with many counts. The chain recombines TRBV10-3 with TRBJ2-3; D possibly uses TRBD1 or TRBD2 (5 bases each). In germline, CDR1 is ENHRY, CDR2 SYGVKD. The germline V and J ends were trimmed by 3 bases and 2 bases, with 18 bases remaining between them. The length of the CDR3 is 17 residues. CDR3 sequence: CAISDNGALGVTDTQYF. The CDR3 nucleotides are TGTGCCATCAGTGATAATGGGGCCCTGGGGGTCACAGATACGCAGTATTTT.

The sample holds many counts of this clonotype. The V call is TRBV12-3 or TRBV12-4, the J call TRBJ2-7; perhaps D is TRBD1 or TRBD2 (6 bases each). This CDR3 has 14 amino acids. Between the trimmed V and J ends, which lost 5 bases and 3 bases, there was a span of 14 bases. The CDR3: CASSPRRGVYEQYF. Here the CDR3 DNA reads TGTGCCAGCAGTCCCCGGAGGGGGGTCTACGAGCAGTACTTC.

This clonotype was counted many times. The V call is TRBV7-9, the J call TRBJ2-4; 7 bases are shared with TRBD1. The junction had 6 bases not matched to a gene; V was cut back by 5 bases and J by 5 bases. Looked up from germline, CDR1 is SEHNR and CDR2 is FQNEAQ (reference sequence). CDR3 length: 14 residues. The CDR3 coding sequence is TGTGCCAGCAGCCCGCGGACAGGTCAAAACATTCAGTACTTC. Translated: CASSPRTGQNIQYF.

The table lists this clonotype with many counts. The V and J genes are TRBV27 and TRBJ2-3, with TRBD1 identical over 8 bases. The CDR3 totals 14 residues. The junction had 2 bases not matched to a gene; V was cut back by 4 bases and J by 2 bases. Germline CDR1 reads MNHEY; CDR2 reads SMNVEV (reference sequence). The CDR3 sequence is CASSWGQVTDTQYF. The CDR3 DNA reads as TGTGCCAGCAGTTGGGGACAGGTCACAGATACGCAGTATTTT.

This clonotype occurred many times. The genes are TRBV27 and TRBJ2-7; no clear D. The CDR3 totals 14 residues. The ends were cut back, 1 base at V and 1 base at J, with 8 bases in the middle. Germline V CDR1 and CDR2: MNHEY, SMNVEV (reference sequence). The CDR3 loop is CASSLFARSYEQYF. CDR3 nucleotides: TGTGCCAGCAGTTTATTCGCCAGGTCCTACGAGCAGTACTTC.

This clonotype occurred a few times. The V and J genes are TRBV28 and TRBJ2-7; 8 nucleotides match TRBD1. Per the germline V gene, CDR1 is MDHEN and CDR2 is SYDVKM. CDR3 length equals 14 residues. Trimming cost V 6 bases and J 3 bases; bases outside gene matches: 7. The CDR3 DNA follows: TGTGCCAGCAGCATGGACAGGGTCATCTACGAGCAGTACTTC. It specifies CASSMDRVIYEQYF.

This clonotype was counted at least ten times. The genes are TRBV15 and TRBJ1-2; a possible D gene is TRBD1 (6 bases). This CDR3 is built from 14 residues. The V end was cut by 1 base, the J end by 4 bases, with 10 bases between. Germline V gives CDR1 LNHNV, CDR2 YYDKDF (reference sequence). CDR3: CATSRVQGFYGYTF. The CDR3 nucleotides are TGTGCCACCAGCAGAGTTCAGGGGTTCTATGGCTACACCTTC.

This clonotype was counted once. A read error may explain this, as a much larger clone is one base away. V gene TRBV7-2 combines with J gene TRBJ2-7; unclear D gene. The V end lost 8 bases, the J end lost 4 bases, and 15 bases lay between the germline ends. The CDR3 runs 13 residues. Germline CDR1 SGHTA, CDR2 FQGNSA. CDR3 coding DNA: TGTGCCAGCGCCGCGACCCTTCGGTACGAGCAGTACTTC. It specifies CASAATLRYEQYF.

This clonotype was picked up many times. CDR3 sequence: CASSPRTSSTDTQYF. CDR3 DNA sequence: TGTGCCAGCAGTCCCAGGACCTCTAGCACAGATACGCAGTATTTT. This chain links TRBV12-3 or TRBV12-4 with TRBJ2-3; no firm D call. The CDR3 runs to 15 residues. Deletions cut 5 bases from V and 0 bases from J, with 12 bases between.

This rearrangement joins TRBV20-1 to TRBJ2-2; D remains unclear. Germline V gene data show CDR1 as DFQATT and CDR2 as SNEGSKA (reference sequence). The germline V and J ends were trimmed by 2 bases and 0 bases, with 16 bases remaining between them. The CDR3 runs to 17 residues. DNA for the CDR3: TGCAGTGCTAGACCTATAACACGGATAACGAACACCGGGGAGCTGTTTTTT. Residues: CSARPITRITNTGELFF.

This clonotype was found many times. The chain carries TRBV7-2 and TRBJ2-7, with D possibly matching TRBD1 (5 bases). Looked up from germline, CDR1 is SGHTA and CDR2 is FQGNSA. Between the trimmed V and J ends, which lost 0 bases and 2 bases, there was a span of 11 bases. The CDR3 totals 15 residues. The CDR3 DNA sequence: TGTGCCAGCAGCTTAGCGGGGCCAGGTCCCTACGAGCAGTACTTC. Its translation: CASSLAGPGPYEQYF.

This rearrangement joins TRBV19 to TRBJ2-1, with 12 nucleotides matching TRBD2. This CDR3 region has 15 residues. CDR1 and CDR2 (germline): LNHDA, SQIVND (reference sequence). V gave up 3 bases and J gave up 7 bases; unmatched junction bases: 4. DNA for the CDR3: TGTGCCAGTAGTATGCAGACTAGCGGGAGAAATGAGCAGTTCTTC. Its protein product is CASSMQTSGRNEQFF.

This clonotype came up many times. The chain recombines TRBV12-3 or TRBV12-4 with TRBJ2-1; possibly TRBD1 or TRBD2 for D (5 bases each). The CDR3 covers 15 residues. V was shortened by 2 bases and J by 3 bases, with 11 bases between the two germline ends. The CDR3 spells CASSLRGDLYNEQFF. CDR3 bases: TGTGCCAGCAGTTTAAGGGGAGACCTCTACAATGAGCAGTTCTTC.

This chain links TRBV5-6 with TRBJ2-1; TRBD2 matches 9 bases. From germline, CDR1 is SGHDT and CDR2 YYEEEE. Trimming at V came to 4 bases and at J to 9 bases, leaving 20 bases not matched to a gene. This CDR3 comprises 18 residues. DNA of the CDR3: TGTGCCAGCAGCCCCGGGCAGGGGAGCAGCGGGAGGAGAAGTGAGCAGTTCTTC. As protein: CASSPGQGSSGRRSEQFF.

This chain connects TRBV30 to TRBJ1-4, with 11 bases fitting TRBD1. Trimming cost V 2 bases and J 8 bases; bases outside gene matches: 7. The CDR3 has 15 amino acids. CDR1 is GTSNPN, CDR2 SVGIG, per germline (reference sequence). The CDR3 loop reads CAWSTGQGAEEKLFF. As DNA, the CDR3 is TGTGCCTGGAGTACCGGACAGGGGGCGGAAGAAAAACTGTTTTTT.

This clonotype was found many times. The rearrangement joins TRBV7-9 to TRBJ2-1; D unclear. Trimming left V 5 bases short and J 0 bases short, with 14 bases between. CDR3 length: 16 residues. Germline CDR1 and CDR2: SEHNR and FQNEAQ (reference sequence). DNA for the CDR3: TGTGCCAGCAGCCAAAGACCGATGAGCTCCTACAATGAGCAGTTCTTC. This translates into CASSQRPMSSYNEQFF. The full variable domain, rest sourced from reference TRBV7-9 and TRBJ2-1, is DTGVSQNPRHKITKRGQNVTFRCDPISEHNRLYWYRQTLGQGPEFLTYFQNEAQLEKSRLLSDRFSAERPKGSFSTLEIQRTEQGDSAMYLCASSQRPMSSYNEQFFGPGTRLTVL.

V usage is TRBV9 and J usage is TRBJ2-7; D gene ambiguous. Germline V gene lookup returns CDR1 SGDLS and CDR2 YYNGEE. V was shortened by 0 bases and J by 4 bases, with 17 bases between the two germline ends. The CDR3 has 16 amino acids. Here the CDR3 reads CASSVDGLGITYEQYF. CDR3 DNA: TGTGCCAGCAGCGTAGATGGTCTGGGCATAACATACGAGCAGTACTTC.

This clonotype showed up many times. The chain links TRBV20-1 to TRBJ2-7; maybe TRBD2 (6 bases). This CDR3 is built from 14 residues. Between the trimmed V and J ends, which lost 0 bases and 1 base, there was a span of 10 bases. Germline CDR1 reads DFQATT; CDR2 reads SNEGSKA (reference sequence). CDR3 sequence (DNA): TGCAGTGCTAGAGACACTAGCCCTTCCTACGAGCAGTACTTC. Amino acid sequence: CSARDTSPSYEQYF.

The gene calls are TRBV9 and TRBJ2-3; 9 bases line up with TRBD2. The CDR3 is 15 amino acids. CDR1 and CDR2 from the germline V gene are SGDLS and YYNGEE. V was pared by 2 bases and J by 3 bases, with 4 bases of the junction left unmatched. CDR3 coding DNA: TGTGCCAGCAGCGTTAGCGGGAGTTTTACAGATACGCAGTATTTT. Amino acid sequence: CASSVSGSFTDTQYF.

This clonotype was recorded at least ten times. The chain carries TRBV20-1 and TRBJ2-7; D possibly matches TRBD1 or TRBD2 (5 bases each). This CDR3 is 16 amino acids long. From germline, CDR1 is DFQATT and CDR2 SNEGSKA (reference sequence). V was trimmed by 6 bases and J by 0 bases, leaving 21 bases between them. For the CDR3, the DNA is TGCAGTGCCAGATACCCGGGAACTGGGGCCTCCTACGAGCAGTACTTC. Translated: CSARYPGTGASYEQYF.

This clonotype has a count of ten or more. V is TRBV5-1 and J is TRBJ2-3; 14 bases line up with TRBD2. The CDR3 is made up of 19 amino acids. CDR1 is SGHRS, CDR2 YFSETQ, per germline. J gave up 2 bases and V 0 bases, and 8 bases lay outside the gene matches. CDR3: CASSLGLAGGYQDTDTQYF. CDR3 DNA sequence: TGCGCCAGCAGCTTGGGACTAGCGGGAGGGTACCAGGACACAGATACGCAGTATTTT.

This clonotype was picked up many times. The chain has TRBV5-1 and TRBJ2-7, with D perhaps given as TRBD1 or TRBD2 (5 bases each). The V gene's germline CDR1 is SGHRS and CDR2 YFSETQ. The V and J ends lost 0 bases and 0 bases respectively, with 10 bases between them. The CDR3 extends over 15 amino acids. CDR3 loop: CASSLAPGRSYEQYF. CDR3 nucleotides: TGCGCCAGCAGCTTGGCCCCGGGGCGCTCCTACGAGCAGTACTTC.

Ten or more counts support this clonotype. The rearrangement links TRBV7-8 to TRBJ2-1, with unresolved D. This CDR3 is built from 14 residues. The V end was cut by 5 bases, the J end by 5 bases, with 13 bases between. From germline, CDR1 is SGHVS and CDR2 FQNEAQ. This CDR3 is CASSPGPANNEQFF. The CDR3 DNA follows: TGTGCCAGCAGCCCCGGACCAGCTAACAATGAGCAGTTCTTC.

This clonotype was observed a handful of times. The CDR3 bases are TGTGCCAGCAGTGAAACGACTAGCGGTAGCACAGATACGCAGTATTTT. Its protein product is CASSETTSGSTDTQYF. The V call is TRBV2, the J call TRBJ2-3, with 9 nucleotides matching TRBD2. This CDR3 is 16 amino acids long. Germline CDR1 SNHLY, CDR2 FYNNEI. The V gene end was trimmed by 2 bases and the J gene end by 0 bases; junction bases not matched to a gene: 3. Complete variable domain (other parts from reference TRBV2 and TRBJ2-3): EPEVTQTPSHQVTQMGQEVILRCVPISNHLYFYWYRQILGQKVEFLVSFYNNEISEKSEIFDDQFSVERPDGSNFTLKIRSTKLEDSAMYFCASSETTSGSTDTQYFGPGTRLTVL.